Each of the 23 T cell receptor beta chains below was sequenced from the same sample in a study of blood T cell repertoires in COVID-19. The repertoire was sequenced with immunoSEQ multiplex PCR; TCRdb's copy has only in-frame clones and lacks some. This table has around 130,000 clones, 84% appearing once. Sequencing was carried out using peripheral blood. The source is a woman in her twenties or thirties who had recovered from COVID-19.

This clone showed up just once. CDR3 in DNA: TGTGCCAGCAGCGGGAGCAGGTCCGAGACCCAGTACTTC. As protein: CASSGSRSETQYF. The rearrangement uses TRBV5-4 and TRBJ2-5; TRBD2 is a possible D gene (5 bases). Trimming took off 4 bases at V and 5 bases at J, with 12 bases between the two ends. Per germline, CDR1 SGHNT and CDR2 YYREEE (reference sequence). The CDR3 sequence is 13 residues long.

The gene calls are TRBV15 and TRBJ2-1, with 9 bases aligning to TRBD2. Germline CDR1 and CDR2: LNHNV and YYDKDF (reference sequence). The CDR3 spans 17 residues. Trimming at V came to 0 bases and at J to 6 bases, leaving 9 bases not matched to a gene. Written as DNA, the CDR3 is TGTGCCACCAGCAGAGAAATCCGCCTAGCGGGAAGCAATGAGCAGTTCTTC. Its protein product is CATSREIRLAGSNEQFF.

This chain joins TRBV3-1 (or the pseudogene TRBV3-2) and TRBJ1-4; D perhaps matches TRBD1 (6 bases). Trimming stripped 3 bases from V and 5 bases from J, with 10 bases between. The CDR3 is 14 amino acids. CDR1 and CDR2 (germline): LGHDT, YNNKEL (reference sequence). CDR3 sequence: CASSQEGGNEKLFF. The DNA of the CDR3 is TGTGCCAGCAGCCAGGAGGGGGGGAATGAAAAACTGTTTTTT.

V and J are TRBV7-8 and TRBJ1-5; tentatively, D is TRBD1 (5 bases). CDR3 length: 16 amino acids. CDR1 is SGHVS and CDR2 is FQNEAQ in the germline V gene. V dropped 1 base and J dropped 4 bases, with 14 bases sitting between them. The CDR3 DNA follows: TGTGCCAGCAGCTTAGTAGGGGTAGGGTCAAATCAGCCCCAGCATTTT. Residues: CASSLVGVGSNQPQHF.

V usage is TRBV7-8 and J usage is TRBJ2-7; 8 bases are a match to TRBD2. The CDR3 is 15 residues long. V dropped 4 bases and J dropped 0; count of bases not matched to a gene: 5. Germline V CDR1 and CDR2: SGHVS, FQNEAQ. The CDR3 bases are TGTGCCAGCAGCTCCGCCGGGACTAGCTCCTACGAGCAGTACTTC. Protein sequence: CASSSAGTSSYEQYF.

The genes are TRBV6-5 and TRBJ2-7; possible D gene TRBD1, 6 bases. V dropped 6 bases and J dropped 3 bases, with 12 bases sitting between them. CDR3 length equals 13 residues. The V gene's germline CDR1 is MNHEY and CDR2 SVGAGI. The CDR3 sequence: CASSLQGFYEQYF. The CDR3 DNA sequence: TGTGCCAGCAGCTTACAGGGCTTCTACGAGCAGTACTTC.

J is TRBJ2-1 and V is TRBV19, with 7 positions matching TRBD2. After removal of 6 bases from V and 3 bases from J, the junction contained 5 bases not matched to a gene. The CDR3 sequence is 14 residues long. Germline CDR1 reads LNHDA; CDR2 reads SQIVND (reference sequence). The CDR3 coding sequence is TGTGCCAGTAGGCCAAGCGGGATCTACAATGAGCAGTTCTTC. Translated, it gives CASRPSGIYNEQFF.

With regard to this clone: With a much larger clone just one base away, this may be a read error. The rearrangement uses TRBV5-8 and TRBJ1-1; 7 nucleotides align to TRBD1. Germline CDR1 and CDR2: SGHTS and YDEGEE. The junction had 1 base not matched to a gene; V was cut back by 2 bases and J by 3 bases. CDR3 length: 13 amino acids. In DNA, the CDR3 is TGTGCCAGCAGCTTACAGGGGTACACTGAAGCTTTCTTT. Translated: CASSLQGYTEAFF.

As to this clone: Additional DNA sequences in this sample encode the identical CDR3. The CDR3 DNA reads TGCAGCGTTGGGACGGGAGCCTATGGCTACACCTTC. This encodes CSVGTGAYGYTF. This rearrangement joins TRBV29-1 to TRBJ1-2, with unresolved D. Germline V gene data show CDR1 as SQVTM and CDR2 as ANQGSEA. V was trimmed by 4 bases and J by 4 bases, leaving 10 bases between them. The CDR3 length is 12 residues.

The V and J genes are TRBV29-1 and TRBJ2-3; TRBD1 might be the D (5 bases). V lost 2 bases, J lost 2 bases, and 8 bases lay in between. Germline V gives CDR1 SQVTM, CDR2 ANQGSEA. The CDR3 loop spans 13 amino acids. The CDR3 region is CSVEYRSTDTQYF. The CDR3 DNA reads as TGCAGCGTTGAATACAGGTCCACAGATACGCAGTATTTT.

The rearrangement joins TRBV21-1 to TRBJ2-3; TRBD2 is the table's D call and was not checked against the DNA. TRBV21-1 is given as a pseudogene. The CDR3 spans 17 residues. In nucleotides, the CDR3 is TGTGCCAGCACCCCCCAAATGGGGGGGCGAGACACAGATACGCAGTATTTT. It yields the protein CASTPQMGGRDTDTQYF.

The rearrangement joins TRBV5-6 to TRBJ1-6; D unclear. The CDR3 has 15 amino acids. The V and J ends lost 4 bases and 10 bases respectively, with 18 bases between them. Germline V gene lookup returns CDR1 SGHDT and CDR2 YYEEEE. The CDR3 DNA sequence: TGTGCCAGCAGCCCGGGGATGCGTGGGTCATCACCCCTCCACTTT. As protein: CASSPGMRGSSPLHF.

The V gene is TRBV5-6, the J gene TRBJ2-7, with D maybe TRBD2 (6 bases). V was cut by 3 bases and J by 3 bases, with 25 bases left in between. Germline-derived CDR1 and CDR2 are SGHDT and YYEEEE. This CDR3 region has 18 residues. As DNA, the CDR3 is TGTGCCAGCAGCTATTCACGGGGACTCTCCTCAAAGGGCTACGAGCAGTACTTC. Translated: CASSYSRGLSSKGYEQYF. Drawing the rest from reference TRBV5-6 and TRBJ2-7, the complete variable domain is DAGVTQSPTHLIKTRGQQVTLRCSPKSGHDTVSWYQQALGQGPQFIFQYYEEEERQRGNFPDRFSGHQFPNYSSELNVNALLLGDSALYLCASSYSRGLSSKGYEQYFGPGTRLTVT.

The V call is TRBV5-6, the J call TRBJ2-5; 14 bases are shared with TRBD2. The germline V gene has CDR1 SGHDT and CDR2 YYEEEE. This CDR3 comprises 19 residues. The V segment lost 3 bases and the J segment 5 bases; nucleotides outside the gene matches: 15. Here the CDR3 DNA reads TGTGCCAGCAGCTCCGGGACTAGCGGGAGCCCTCTGGACCGTGAGACCCAGTACTTC. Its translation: CASSSGTSGSPLDRETQYF. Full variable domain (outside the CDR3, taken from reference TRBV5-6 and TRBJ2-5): DAGVTQSPTHLIKTRGQQVTLRCSPKSGHDTVSWYQQALGQGPQFIFQYYEEEERQRGNFPDRFSGHQFPNYSSELNVNALLLGDSALYLCASSSGTSGSPLDRETQYFGPGTRLLVL.

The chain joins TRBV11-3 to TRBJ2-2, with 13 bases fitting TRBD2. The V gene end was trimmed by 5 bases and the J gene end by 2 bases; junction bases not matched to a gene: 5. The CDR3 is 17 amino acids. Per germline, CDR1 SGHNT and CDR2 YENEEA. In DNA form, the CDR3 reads TGTGCCAGCAGCCCCGGGACTAGCGGGATTAACACCGGGGAGCTGTTTTTT. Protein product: CASSPGTSGINTGELFF.

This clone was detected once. The CDR3 DNA reads as TGCGCCAGCAGTGTAGGGGGTATCAACAATGAGCAGTTCTTC. Residues: CASSVGGINNEQFF. V usage is TRBV10-1 and J usage is TRBJ2-1; TRBD1 is a possible D gene (6 bases). CDR3 length: 14 amino acids. Trimming cost V 4 bases and J 5 bases, with 12 bases left between them. From germline, CDR1 is WNHNN and CDR2 SYGVQD (reference sequence).

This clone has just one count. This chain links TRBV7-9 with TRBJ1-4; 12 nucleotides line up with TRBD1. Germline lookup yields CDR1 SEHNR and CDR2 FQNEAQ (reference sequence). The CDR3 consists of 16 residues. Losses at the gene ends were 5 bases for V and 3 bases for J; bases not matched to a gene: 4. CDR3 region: CASSPGQGAANEKLFF. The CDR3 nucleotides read TGTGCCAGCAGCCCGGGACAGGGGGCGGCTAATGAAAAACTGTTTTTT.

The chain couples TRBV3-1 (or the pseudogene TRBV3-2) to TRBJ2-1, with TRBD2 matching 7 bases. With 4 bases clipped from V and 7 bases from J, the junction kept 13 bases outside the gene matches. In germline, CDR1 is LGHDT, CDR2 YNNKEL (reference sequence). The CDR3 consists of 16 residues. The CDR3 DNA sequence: TGTGCCAGCAGCCCGCCAAGAGGCGGGAGTCGGAATGAGCAGTTCTTC. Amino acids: CASSPPRGGSRNEQFF.

CDR3 protein: CASSKTGGNSYEQYF. The CDR3 DNA reads as TGTGCCAGCAGCAAAACTGGGGGGAACTCCTACGAGCAGTACTTC. The chain carries TRBV7-9 and TRBJ2-7; D may be TRBD2 (6 bases). Trimming removed 5 bases from V and 0 bases from J, with 14 bases in between. The CDR3 totals 15 residues. CDR1 and CDR2 from the germline V gene are SEHNR and FQNEAQ (reference sequence).

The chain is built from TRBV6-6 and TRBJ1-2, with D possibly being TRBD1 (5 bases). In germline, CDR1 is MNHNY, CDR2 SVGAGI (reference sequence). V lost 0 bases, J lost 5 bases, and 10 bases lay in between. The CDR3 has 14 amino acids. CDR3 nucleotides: TGTGCCAGCAGTTACTCGGGGCCCTCTTATGGCTACACCTTC. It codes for CASSYSGPSYGYTF.

The CDR3 region is CASSDWTTTYNEQFF. In nucleotides, the CDR3 is TGCGCCAGCAGTGATTGGACTACGACCTACAATGAGCAGTTCTTC. This chain links TRBV10-2 with TRBJ2-1; D perhaps matches TRBD2 (6 bases). Trimming removed 3 bases from V and 2 bases from J, with 11 bases in between. This CDR3 spans 15 amino acids. Germline V gene lookup returns CDR1 WSHSY and CDR2 SAAADI.

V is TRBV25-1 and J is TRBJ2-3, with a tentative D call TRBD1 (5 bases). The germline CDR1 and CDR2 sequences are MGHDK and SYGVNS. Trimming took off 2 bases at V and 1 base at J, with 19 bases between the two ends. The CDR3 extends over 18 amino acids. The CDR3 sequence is CASSEGPSQGSRTDTQYF. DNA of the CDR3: TGTGCCAGCAGTGAAGGGCCTTCGCAGGGTTCTCGCACAGATACGCAGTATTTT.

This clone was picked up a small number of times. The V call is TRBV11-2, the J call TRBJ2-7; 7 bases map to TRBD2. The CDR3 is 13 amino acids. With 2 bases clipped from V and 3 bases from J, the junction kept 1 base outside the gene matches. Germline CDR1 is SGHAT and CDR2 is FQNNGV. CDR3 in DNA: TGTGCCAGCAGCTTAAGCGGGGACTACGAGCAGTACTTC. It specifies CASSLSGDYEQYF.